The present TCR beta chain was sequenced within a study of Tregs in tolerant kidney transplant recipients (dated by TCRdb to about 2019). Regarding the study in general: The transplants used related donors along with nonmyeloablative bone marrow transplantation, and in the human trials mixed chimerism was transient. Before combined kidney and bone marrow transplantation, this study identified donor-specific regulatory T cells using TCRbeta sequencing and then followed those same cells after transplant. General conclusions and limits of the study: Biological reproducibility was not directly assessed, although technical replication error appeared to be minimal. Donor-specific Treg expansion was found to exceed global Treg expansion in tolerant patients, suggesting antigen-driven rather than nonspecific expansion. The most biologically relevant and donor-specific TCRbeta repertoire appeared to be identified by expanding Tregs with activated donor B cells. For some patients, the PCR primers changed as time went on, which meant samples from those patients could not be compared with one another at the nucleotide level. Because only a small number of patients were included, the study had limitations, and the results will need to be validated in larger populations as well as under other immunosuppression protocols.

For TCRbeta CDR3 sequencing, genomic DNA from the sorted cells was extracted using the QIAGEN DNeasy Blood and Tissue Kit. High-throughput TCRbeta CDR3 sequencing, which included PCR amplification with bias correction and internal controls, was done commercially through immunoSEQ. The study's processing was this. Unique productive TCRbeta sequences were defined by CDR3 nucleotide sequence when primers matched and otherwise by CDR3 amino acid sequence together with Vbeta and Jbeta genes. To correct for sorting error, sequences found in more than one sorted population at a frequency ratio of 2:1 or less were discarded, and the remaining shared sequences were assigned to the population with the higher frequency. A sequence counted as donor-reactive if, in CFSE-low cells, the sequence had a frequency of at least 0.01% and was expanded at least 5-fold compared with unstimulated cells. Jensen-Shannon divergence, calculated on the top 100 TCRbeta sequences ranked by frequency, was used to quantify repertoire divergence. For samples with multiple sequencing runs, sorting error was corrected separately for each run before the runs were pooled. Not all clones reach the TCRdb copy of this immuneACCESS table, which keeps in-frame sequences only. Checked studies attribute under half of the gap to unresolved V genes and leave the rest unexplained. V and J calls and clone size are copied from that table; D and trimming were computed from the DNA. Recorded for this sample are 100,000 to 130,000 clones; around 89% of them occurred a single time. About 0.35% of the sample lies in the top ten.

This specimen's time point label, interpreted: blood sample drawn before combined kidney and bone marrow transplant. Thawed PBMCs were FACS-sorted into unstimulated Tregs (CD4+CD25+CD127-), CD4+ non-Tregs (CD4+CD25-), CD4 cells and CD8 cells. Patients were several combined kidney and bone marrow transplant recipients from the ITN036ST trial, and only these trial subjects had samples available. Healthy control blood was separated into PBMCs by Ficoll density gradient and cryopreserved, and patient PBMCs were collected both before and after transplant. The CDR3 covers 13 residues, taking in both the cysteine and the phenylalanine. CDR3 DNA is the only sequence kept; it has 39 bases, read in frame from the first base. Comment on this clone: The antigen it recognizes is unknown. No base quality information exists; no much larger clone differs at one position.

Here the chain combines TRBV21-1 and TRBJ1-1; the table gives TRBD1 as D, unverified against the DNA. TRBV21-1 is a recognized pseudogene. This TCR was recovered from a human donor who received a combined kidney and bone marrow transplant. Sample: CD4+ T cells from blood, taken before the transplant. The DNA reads TGTGCCAGCAGCAAAGGGAAACAGGGGGGAGCTTTCTTT. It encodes CASSKGKQGGAFF.